This passage covers 10 T cell receptor beta chains from one sample sequenced in a study of T cell repertoires in cytomegalovirus infection. TCRdb ran MiXCR on the reads and lists one entry per CDR3 protein. The data hold 350,000 to 500,000 distinct CDR3 sequences, with under 40% observed a single time. What was sequenced was PBMCs. These receptors originate from a human donor in good health (CMV status not recorded). Some clones in this sample may be carry-over from other donors' samples.

V usage is TRBV5-1 and J usage is TRBJ2-5; TRBD1 matches at 8 bases. V gave up 4 bases and J gave up 2 bases; unmatched junction bases: 7. The CDR3 loop spans 15 amino acids. Germline CDR1 SGHRS, CDR2 YFSETQ. The DNA for the CDR3 is TGCGCCAGCAGCACCCGGACAGGGAGGCAAGAGACCCAGTACTTC. Its protein product is CASSTRTGRQETQYF.

This chain links TRBV28 with TRBJ2-7, with no clear D. V shed 1 base and J shed 1 base, with 11 bases lying between them. This CDR3 spans 15 amino acids. Germline-derived CDR1 and CDR2 are MDHEN and SYDVKM. CDR3 DNA: TGTGCCAGCAGTTTATCCGTCAGAGATTCCTACGAGCAGTACTTC. Translation gives CASSLSVRDSYEQYF. Full variable domain (remainder filled in from reference TRBV28 and TRBJ2-7): DVKVTQSSRYLVKRTGEKVFLECVQDMDHENMFWYRQDPGLGLRLIYFSYDVKMKEKGDIPEGYSVSREKKERFSLILESASTNQTSMYLCASSLSVRDSYEQYFGPGTRLTVT.

Ten or more counts support this clonotype. This rearrangement joins TRBV7-2 to TRBJ2-5; 10 bases fit TRBD1. J gave up 6 bases and V 1 base, and 2 bases lay outside the gene matches. The CDR3 spans 14 residues. CDR1 is SGHTA and CDR2 is FQGNSA in the germline V gene. In nucleotides, the CDR3 is TGTGCCAGCAGCTTAGGGGGACAGGGGCAGACCCAGTACTTC. Amino acid sequence: CASSLGGQGQTQYF.

This clonotype has just a few counts. V and J are TRBV15 and TRBJ2-5; D gene uncertain. This CDR3 has 16 residues. Germline V gives CDR1 LNHNV, CDR2 YYDKDF (reference sequence). V shed 4 bases and J shed 5 bases, with 20 bases lying between them. The CDR3 loop reads CATSTLTSVARETQYF. Written as DNA, the CDR3 is TGTGCCACCAGCACCCTTACTTCCGTTGCGCGGGAGACCCAGTACTTC. Combining the CDR3 with reference TRBV15 and TRBJ2-5 gives the whole variable domain DAMVIQNPRYQVTQFGKPVTLSCSQTLNHNVMYWYQQKSSQAPKLLFHYYDKDFNNEADTPDNFQSRRPNTSFCFLDIRSPGLGDTAMYLCATSTLTSVARETQYFGPGTRLLVL.

This chain joins TRBV7-8 and TRBJ2-1; D might be TRBD1 (6 bases). Trimming pared 4 bases from V and 9 bases from J, leaving 10 bases between. CDR1 and CDR2 (germline): SGHVS, FQNEAQ. The CDR3 is 12 residues long. The CDR3 reads CASSSQGTEQFF. CDR3 sequence (DNA): TGTGCCAGCAGCTCACAGGGCACTGAGCAGTTCTTC. The full variable domain, in which reference TRBV7-8 and TRBJ2-1 provide the parts outside the CDR3, is GAGVSQSPRYKVAKRGQDVALRCDPISGHVSLFWYQQALGQGPEFLTYFQNEAQLDKSGLPSDRFFAERPEGSVSTLKIQRTQQEDSAVYLCASSSQGTEQFFGPGTRLTVL.

This sequence joins TRBV27 and TRBJ2-1, with 13 nucleotides matching TRBD2. Trimming cost V 5 bases and J 7 bases; bases outside gene matches: 5. The CDR3 is 15 amino acids. The germline V gene has CDR1 MNHEY and CDR2 SMNVEV (reference sequence). CDR3 sequence reads: CASSGGTSGANEQFF. The CDR3 DNA reads TGTGCCAGCAGTGGGGGGACTAGCGGGGCGAATGAGCAGTTCTTC.

This clonotype was counted at least ten times. The chain carries TRBV7-2 and TRBJ1-2; tentative D call: TRBD1 (6 bases). There are 17 residues in the CDR3. V lost 3 bases to trimming and J lost 4 bases, with 21 bases between them. The germline gives CDR1 SGHTA, CDR2 FQGNSA. The DNA of the CDR3 is TGTGCCAGCAGCTTTATACACCGGGACACCAACACCTATGGCTACACCTTC. Translating it yields CASSFIHRDTNTYGYTF.

The V call is TRBV19, the J call TRBJ2-3; perhaps TRBD2 as D (6 bases). This CDR3 has 14 amino acids. Germline CDR1 LNHDA, CDR2 SQIVND (reference sequence). V was clipped by 7 bases and J by 7 bases, with 18 bases between them. Here the CDR3 DNA reads TGTGCCAGTACCCAGATCGGGACTTCCTATACGCAGTATTTT. Its translation: CASTQIGTSYTQYF.

The CDR3 is CSARGWLAGTPQSIDTQYF. The CDR3 region has the DNA TGCAGTGCTAGAGGTTGGCTAGCGGGGACCCCTCAGTCGATTGATACGCAGTATTTT. The V and J genes are TRBV20-1 and TRBJ2-3; 9 nucleotides align to TRBD2. This CDR3 region has 19 residues. Germline CDR1 is DFQATT and CDR2 is SNEGSKA (reference sequence). The V and J ends lost 1 base and 6 bases, in that order; junction bases with no gene match: 20.

The chain is built from TRBV6-2 or TRBV6-3 and TRBJ1-5; D may be TRBD1 (6 bases). CDR3 length: 14 residues. The ends were cut back, 4 bases at V and 4 bases at J, with 11 bases in the middle. The germline V gene has CDR1 MNHEY and CDR2 SVGEGT. CDR3 sequence reads: CASSSARGNQPQHF. CDR3 coding DNA: TGTGCCAGCAGTTCGGCCAGGGGAAATCAGCCCCAGCATTTT.